The next 2 T cell receptor beta chains were all read from a single sample in a study of T cells in Graves' hyperthyroidism and ophthalmopathy (dated by TCRdb to the late 2010s). The library was made by multiplex PCR. TCRdb names Illumina HiSeq 2000 as the instrument used. The TCR beta CDR3 regions were amplified from the RNA transcripts. For the first round of RT-PCR on the TCR CDR3, the HTBI primer set was used together with the Qiagen OneStep RT-PCR kit. TCRdb cleaned the public reads at Q25 with fastp, built clones with MiXCR and kept in-frame beta chains. Every CDR3 protein is listed once, alongside the most common genes and DNA of its rows. The sample records approximately 600,000 distinct CDR3 sequences, around 15% of which are singletons. The top ten constitute about 3.8% of the sample. Specimen: blood. These receptors were taken from a woman aged 25 to 39 with Graves' hyperthyroidism.

The chain has TRBV19 and TRBJ1-1; no clear D. V lost 2 bases and J lost 4, with 5 bases in between. The CDR3 spans 12 residues. Germline V gene sequence: CDR1 LNHDA, CDR2 SQIVND (reference sequence). The CDR3 here is CASSIHRTEAFF. The CDR3 DNA follows: TGTGCCAGTAGTATACACCGCACTGAAGCTTTCTTT.

This clonotype was counted ten times or more. This chain joins TRBV28 and TRBJ2-1; D unresolved. V lost 2 bases and J 0 bases, leaving 14 bases between the germline ends. Germline values: CDR1 MDHEN, CDR2 SYDVKM. The CDR3 spans 17 residues. CDR3 DNA sequence: TGTGCCAGCAGTTTAGGGGAAGGACGGAGCTCCTACAATGAGCAGTTCTTC. Its translation is CASSLGEGRSSYNEQFF.